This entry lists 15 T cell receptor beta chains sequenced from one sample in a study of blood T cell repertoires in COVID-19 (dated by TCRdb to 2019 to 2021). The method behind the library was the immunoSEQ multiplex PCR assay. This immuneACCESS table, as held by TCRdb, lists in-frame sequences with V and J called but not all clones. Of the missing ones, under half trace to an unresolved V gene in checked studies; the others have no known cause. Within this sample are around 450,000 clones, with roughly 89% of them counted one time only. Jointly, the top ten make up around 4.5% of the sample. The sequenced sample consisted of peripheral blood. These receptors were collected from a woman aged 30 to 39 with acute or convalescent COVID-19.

This chain's CDR3 is CASNGFVRNEQFF. CDR3 nucleotide sequence: TGTGCCAGCAATGGGTTTGTGAGGAATGAGCAGTTCTTC. J is TRBJ2-1 and V is TRBV28; no clear D. Germline V gene sequence: CDR1 MDHEN, CDR2 SYDVKM. The CDR3 covers 13 residues. Trimming pared 7 bases from V and 7 bases from J, leaving 14 bases between.

The CDR3 spells CASSQELASSYNSPLHF. The CDR3 coding sequence is TGTGCCAGCAGCCAAGAGTTAGCGAGCTCCTATAATTCACCCCTCCACTTT. This rearrangement joins TRBV14 to TRBJ1-6; D remains unclear. Trimming stripped 0 bases from V and 0 bases from J, with 9 bases between. The germline gives CDR1 SGHDN, CDR2 FVKESK. The CDR3 has 17 amino acids.

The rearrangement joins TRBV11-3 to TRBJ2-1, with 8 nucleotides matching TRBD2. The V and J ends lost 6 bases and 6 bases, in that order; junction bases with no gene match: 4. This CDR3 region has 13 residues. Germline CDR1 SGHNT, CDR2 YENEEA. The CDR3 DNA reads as TGTGCCAGCAGTCGGGGGGGCCTCAATGAGCAGTTCTTC. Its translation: CASSRGGLNEQFF.

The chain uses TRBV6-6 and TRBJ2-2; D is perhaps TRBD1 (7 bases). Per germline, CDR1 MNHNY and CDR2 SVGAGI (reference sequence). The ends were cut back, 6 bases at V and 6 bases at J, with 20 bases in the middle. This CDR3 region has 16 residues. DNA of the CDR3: TGTGCCAGCAGCCCCTCGGGCAGGGGGGTCGCCGGGGAGCTGTTTTTT. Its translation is CASSPSGRGVAGELFF.

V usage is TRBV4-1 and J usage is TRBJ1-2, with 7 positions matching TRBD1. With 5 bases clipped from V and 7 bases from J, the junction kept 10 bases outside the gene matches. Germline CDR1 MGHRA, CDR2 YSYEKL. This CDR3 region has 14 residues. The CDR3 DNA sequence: TGCGCCAGCAGCATAGACAGGGCGGCAGGTGGCTACACCTTC. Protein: CASSIDRAAGGYTF.

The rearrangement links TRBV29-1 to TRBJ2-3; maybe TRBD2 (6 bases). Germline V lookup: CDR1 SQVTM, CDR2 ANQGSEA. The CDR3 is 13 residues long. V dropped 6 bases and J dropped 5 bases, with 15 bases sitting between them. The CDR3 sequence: CSVIGLPLDTQYF. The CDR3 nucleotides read TGCAGCGTGATAGGACTACCCTTAGATACGCAGTATTTT.

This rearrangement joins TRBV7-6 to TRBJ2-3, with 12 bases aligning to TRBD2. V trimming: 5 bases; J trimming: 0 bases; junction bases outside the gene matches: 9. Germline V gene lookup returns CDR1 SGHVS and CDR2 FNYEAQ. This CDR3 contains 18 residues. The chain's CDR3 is CASSRRASGGASTDTQYF. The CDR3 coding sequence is TGTGCCAGCAGCCGCCGGGCTAGCGGGGGGGCGAGCACAGATACGCAGTATTTT. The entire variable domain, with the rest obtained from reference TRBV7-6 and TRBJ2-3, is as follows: GAGVSQSPRYKVTKRGQDVALRCDPISGHVSLYWYRQALGQGPEFLTYFNYEAQQDKSGLPNDRFSAERPEGSISTLTIQRTEQRDSAMYRCASSRRASGGASTDTQYFGPGTRLTVL.

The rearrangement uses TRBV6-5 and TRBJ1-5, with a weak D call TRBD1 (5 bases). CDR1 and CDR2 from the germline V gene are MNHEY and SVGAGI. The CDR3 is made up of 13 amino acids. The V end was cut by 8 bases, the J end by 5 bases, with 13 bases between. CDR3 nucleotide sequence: TGTGCCAGCTCGGATCGGGGGGATCAGCCCCAGCATTTT. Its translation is CASSDRGDQPQHF.

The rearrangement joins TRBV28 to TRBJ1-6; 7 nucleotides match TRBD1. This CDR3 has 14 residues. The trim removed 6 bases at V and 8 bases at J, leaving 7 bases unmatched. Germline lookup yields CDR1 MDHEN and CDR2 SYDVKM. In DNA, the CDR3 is TGTGCCAGCAGCGCGGACAGGTTTGATTCACCCCTCCACTTT. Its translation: CASSADRFDSPLHF.

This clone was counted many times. CDR3 sequence: CASSVVGSGNTEAFF. The CDR3 DNA reads TGTGCCAGCAGCGTAGTAGGTTCAGGGAACACTGAAGCTTTCTTT. The chain is built from TRBV9 and TRBJ1-1; no reliable D call. The CDR3 has 15 amino acids. Germline-derived CDR1 and CDR2 are SGDLS and YYNGEE. Trimming cost V 0 bases and J 1 base, with 10 bases left between them. Together with reference TRBV9 and TRBJ1-1, the CDR3 gives the full variable domain: DSGVTQTPKHLITATGQRVTLRCSPRSGDLSVYWYQQSLDQGLQFLIQYYNGEERAKGNILERFSAQQFPDLHSELNLSSLELGDSALYFCASSVVGSGNTEAFFGQGTRLTVV.

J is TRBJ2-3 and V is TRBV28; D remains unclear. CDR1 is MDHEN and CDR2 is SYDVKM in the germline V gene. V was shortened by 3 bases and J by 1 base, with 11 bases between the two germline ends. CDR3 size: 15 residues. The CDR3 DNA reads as TGTGCCAGCAGTTTGGAAAGACTCGGCACAGATACGCAGTATTTT. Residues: CASSLERLGTDTQYF.

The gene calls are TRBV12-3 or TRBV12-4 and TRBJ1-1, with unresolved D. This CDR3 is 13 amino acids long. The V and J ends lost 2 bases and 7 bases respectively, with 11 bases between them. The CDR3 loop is CASSLTSPVEAFF. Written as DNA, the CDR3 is TGTGCCAGCAGTTTAACTAGTCCGGTTGAAGCTTTCTTT.

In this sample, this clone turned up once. DNA of the CDR3: TGTGCCAGCAGCCCCAGGGGGCGGAACACTGAAGCTTTCTTT. The encoded protein is CASSPRGRNTEAFF. This chain links TRBV7-3 with TRBJ1-1; 8 positions match TRBD1. Trimming took 5 bases from V and 1 from J; bases not matched to a gene: 3. This CDR3 has 14 amino acids. The V gene's germline CDR1 is SGHTA and CDR2 FQGTGA.

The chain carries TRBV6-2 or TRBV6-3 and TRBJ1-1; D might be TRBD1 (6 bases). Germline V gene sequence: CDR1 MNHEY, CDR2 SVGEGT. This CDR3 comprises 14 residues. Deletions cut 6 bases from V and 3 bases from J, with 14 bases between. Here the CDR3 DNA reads TGTGCCAGCAGCTCCGAACAGGGTTACACTGAAGCTTTCTTT. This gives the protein CASSSEQGYTEAFF.

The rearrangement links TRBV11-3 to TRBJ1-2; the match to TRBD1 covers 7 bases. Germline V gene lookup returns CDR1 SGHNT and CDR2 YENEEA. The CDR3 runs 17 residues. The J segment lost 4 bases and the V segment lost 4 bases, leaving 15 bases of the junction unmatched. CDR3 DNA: TGTGCCAGCAGCTCTACCCGGATACCGGGACAGATCTATGGCTACACCTTC. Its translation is CASSSTRIPGQIYGYTF.